This section outlines one TCR beta chain sequence together with its context. Its antigen is as yet unknown. The junction shows a germline mismatch at one end, possibly a read error. This sample is part of a study of T cell repertoires in cytomegalovirus infection. Study context: A matching HLA type, together with CMV infection, was signaled by public TCR beta signatures.

TCRdb reanalysed the reads using MiXCR and keeps one entry per CDR3 protein. The table lists 570,000 or so distinct CDR3 sequences, about 40% of them singletons, with around 50% in the top ten. The study's findings and limits: Cumulative frequency of public TCR beta families picked out carriers of CMV plus the relevant HLA.

This TCR came from a human donor in good health (CMV status not recorded). Some clones in this sample may be carry-over from other donors' samples. The source was cultured PBMCs, collected from culture after CMV antigen stimulation.

CDR3 bases: TGTGCCAGCAGATTAGAATCAGATACGCAGTATTTT. Residues: CASRLESDTQYF. The chain joins TRBV7-6 to TRBJ2-3; D not resolved. The germline CDR1 and CDR2 sequences are SGHVS and FNYEAQ. The CDR3 has 12 amino acids.